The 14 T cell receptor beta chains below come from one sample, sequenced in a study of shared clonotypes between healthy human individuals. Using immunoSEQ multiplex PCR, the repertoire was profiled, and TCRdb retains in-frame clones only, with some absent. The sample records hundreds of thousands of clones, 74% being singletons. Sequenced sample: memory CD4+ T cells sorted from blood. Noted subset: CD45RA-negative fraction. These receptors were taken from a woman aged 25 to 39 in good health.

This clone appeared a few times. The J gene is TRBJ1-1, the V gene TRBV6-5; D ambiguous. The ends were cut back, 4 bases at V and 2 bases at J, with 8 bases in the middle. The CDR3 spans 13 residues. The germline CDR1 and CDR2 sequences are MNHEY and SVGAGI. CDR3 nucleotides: TGTGCCAGCAGTTCCAATGCTAACACTGAAGCTTTCTTT. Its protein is CASSSNANTEAFF.

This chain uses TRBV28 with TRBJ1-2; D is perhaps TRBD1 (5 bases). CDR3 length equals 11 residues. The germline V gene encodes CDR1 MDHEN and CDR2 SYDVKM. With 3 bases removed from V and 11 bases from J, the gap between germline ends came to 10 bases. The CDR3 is CASSFQGWYTF. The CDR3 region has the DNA TGTGCCAGCAGTTTCCAGGGATGGTACACCTTC.

CDR3 in DNA: TGTGCCAGTAGTGTTCCGGGGGATCGGTACGAGCAGTACTTC. It specifies CASSVPGDRYEQYF. The rearrangement links TRBV19 to TRBJ2-7, with D possibly being TRBD2 (6 bases). Trimming shortened V by 5 bases and J by 4 bases, and 15 bases separated the two germline ends. Germline CDR1 LNHDA, CDR2 SQIVND (reference sequence). The CDR3 extends over 14 amino acids. Full variable domain (missing parts from reference TRBV19 and TRBJ2-7): DGGITQSPKYLFRKEGQNVTLSCEQNLNHDAMYWYRQDPGQGLRLIYYSQIVNDFQKGDIAEGYSVSREKKESFPLTVTSAQKNPTAFYLCASSVPGDRYEQYFGPGTRLTVT.

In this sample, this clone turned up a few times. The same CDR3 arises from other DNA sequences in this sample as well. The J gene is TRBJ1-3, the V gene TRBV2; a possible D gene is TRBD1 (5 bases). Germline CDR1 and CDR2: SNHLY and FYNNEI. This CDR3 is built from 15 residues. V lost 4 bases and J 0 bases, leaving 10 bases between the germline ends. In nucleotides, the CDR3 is TGTGCCAGCAGTGGACAGCCTAGCTCTGGAAACACCATATATTTT. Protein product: CASSGQPSSGNTIYF.

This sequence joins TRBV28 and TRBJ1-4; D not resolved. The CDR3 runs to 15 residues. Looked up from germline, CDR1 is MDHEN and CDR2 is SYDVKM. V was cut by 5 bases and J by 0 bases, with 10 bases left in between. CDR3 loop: CASSLRRSTNEKLFF. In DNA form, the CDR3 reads TGTGCCAGCAGTCTACGACGATCAACTAATGAAAAACTGTTTTTT.

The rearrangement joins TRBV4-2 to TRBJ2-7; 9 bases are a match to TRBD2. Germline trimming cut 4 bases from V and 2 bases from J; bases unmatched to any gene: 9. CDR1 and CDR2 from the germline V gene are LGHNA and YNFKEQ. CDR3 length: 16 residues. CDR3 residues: CASSPLGLAGTYEQYF. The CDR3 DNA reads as TGTGCCAGCAGCCCACTTGGCCTAGCGGGAACCTACGAGCAGTACTTC.

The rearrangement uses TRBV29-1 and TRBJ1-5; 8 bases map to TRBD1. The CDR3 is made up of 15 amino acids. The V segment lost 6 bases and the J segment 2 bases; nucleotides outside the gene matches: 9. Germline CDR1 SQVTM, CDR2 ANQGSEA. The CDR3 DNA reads TGCAGCGTCATAGTACAGGGGGATGGCAATCAGCCCCAGCATTTT. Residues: CSVIVQGDGNQPQHF.

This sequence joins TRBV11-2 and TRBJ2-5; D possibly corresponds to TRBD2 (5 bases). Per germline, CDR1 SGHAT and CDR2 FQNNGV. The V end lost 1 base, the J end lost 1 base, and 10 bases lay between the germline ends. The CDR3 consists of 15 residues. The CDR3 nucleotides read TGTGCCAGCAGCTTAGTAAACGGGATCCAAGAGACCCAGTACTTC. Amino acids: CASSLVNGIQETQYF.

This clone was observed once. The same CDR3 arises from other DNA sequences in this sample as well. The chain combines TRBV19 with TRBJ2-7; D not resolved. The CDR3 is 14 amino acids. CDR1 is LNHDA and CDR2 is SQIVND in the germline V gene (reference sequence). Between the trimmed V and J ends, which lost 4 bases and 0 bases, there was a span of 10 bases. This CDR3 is CASSRSRSSYEQYF. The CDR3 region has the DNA TGTGCCAGTAGTAGGTCTAGGAGCTCCTACGAGCAGTACTTC.

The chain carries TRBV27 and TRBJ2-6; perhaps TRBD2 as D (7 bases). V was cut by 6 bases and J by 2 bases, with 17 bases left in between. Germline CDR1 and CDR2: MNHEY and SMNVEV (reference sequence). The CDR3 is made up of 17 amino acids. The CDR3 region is CASSPSRGAPGANVLTF. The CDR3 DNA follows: TGTGCCAGCAGCCCCTCCCGGGGGGCTCCTGGGGCCAACGTCCTGACTTTC.

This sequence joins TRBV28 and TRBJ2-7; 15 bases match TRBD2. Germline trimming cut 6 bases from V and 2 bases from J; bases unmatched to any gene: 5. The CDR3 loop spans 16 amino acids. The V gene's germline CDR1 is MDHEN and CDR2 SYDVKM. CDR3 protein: CASSSGLAGGAYEQYF. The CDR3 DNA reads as TGTGCCAGCAGCTCCGGACTAGCGGGAGGGGCCTACGAGCAGTACTTC.

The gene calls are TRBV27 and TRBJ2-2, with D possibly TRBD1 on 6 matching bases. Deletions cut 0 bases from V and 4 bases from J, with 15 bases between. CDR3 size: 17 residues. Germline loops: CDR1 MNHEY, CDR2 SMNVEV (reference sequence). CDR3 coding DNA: TGTGCCAGCAGTTTATCGGGGGCAGGGGTTATCACCGGGGAGCTGTTTTTT. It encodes CASSLSGAGVITGELFF.

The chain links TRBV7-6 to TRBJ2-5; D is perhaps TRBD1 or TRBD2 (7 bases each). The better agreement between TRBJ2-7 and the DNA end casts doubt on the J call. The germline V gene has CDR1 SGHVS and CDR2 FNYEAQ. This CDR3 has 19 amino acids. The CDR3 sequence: CASSLTGQALAGAIYEQYF. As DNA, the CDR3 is TGTGCCAGCAGTTTGACAGGGCAGGCTCTCGCGGGAGCGATCTACGAGCAGTACTTC.

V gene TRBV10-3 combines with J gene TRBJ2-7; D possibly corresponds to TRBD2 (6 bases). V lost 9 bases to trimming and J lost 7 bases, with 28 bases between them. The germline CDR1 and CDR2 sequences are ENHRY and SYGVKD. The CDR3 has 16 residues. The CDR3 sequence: CAIGGSGRERSGEQYF. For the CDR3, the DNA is TGTGCCATTGGGGGTTCGGGGCGGGAACGTTCAGGGGAGCAGTACTTC.